These 26 T cell receptor beta chains originate from one sample sequenced in a study of T cell responses to AZD1222 COVID-19 vaccine. TCRdb's table, derived via immunoSEQ multiplex PCR, lists solely in-frame clones and lacks some. Of approximately 130,000 clones detected, 91% appear once; the ten largest clones hold 5% to 6%. The material sequenced was peripheral blood, taken on day 0 of AZD1222 vaccination. All receptors come from an adult in good health.

The V gene is TRBV19, the J gene TRBJ1-1; tentatively, D is TRBD1 (5 bases). Trimming took 9 bases from V and 8 from J, leaving 25 bases between them. The V gene's germline CDR1 is LNHDA and CDR2 SQIVND (reference sequence). CDR3 length: 15 amino acids. Here the CDR3 reads CASGGGGRTLREAFF. The CDR3 DNA sequence: TGTGCCAGCGGCGGGGGGGGACGGACCCTCAGGGAAGCTTTCTTT.

The chain recombines TRBV27 with TRBJ1-5; D remains unclear. Germline V CDR1 and CDR2: MNHEY, SMNVEV (reference sequence). This CDR3 spans 13 amino acids. V shed 3 bases and J shed 3 bases, with 6 bases lying between them. In nucleotides, the CDR3 is TGTGCCAGCAGTTTGCGGATCAATCAGCCCCAGCATTTT. Translation gives CASSLRINQPQHF.

The chain is built from TRBV5-1 and TRBJ2-1; unclear D gene. The CDR3 contains 11 residues. The ends were cut back, 4 bases at V and 8 bases at J, with 7 bases in the middle. Germline CDR1 and CDR2: SGHRS and YFSETQ. The DNA of the CDR3 is TGCGCCAGCAGCCTGGGTCATGAGCAGTTCTTC. Its protein is CASSLGHEQFF.

The V call is TRBV30, the J call TRBJ1-3; unclear D gene. V was trimmed by 4 bases and J by 0 bases, leaving 10 bases between them. The CDR3 extends over 14 amino acids. Looked up from germline, CDR1 is GTSNPN and CDR2 is SVGIG (reference sequence). The CDR3 loop is CAWKSGSSGNTIYF. The CDR3 DNA reads TGTGCCTGGAAATCGGGAAGCTCTGGAAACACCATATATTTT.

This clone was detected only once. This chain links TRBV18 with TRBJ1-3; a weak D match, TRBD1 (5 bases). In germline, CDR1 is KGHSH, CDR2 LQKENI. This CDR3 has 14 residues. With 4 bases removed from V and 2 bases from J, the gap between germline ends came to 9 bases. In DNA, the CDR3 is TGTGCCAGCTCACAAGGGACGGCTGGAAACACCATATATTTT. Translation gives CASSQGTAGNTIYF.

This CDR3 reads CASSSRDPVNEQFF. CDR3 DNA: TGCGCCAGCAGCTCCCGGGACCCAGTAAATGAGCAGTTCTTC. J is TRBJ2-1 and V is TRBV5-1; D may match TRBD1 or TRBD2 (5 bases each). This CDR3 has 14 residues. Germline CDR1 reads SGHRS; CDR2 reads YFSETQ. With 3 bases removed from V and 7 bases from J, the gap between germline ends came to 14 bases.

The chain carries TRBV28 and TRBJ1-2; maybe TRBD1 (5 bases). Germline CDR1 and CDR2: MDHEN and SYDVKM. The CDR3 is 17 amino acids. Trimming removed 6 bases at V and 0 bases at J, with 20 bases between. This chain's CDR3 is CASRSHSPGRTNYGYTF. The CDR3 DNA is TGTGCCAGCAGGTCACACTCTCCGGGGCGGACTAACTATGGCTACACCTTC.

The genes are TRBV29-1 and TRBJ1-2; no reliable D call. The CDR3 is made up of 13 amino acids. Germline loops: CDR1 SQVTM, CDR2 ANQGSEA. V was shortened by 2 bases and J by 3 bases, with 10 bases between the two germline ends. The CDR3 sequence: CSVEWQADYGYTF. CDR3 DNA: TGCAGCGTTGAATGGCAGGCGGACTATGGCTACACCTTC.

The chain joins TRBV18 to TRBJ2-7; D call uncertain. The V gene's germline CDR1 is KGHSH and CDR2 LQKENI. V was clipped by 4 bases and J by 3 bases, with 10 bases between them. The CDR3 runs 13 residues. The CDR3 sequence is CASSLLPDYEQYF. The CDR3 nucleotides read TGTGCCAGCTCACTCCTGCCTGACTACGAGCAGTACTTC.

This clone has a single count. The V call is TRBV6-5, the J call TRBJ1-3, with TRBD1 identical over 7 bases. Germline V gene lookup returns CDR1 MNHEY and CDR2 SVGAGI. Trimming took 4 bases from V and 0 from J; bases not matched to a gene: 3. The CDR3 is made up of 15 amino acids. The CDR3 DNA reads as TGTGCCAGCAGTTCTACAGGGGACTCTGGAAACACCATATATTTT. Translating it yields CASSSTGDSGNTIYF.

The chain recombines TRBV6-5 with TRBJ2-1; the D gene is possibly TRBD2 (5 bases). With 9 bases removed from V and 7 bases from J, the gap between germline ends came to 16 bases. Germline V gene sequence: CDR1 MNHEY, CDR2 SVGAGI. The CDR3 loop spans 13 amino acids. In DNA form, the CDR3 reads TGTGCCAGTATCGGACTGCCCGGAAATGAGCAGTTCTTC. Protein sequence: CASIGLPGNEQFF.

The rearrangement uses TRBV10-3 and TRBJ2-7, with 8 bases fitting TRBD1. The CDR3 sequence is 13 residues long. V lost 6 bases to trimming and J lost 5 bases; unmatched junction nucleotides: 6. The V gene's germline CDR1 is ENHRY and CDR2 SYGVKD. CDR3 nucleotides: TGTGCCATCAGGAAGACAGGGGACGACGAGCAGTACTTC. It yields the protein CAIRKTGDDEQYF.

The chain carries TRBV28 and TRBJ1-5; the D is unclear. Trimming took 6 bases from V and 3 from J, leaving 9 bases between them. The CDR3 extends over 13 amino acids. Germline CDR1 is MDHEN and CDR2 is SYDVKM. The CDR3 nucleotides are TGTGCCAGCAGGGTGTCGAACAATCAGCCCCAGCATTTT. Protein product: CASRVSNNQPQHF.

The genes are TRBV7-6 and TRBJ1-5; possible D gene TRBD1, 6 bases. Germline V gives CDR1 SGHVS, CDR2 FNYEAQ. V was pared by 1 base and J by 6 bases, with 10 bases between. This CDR3 has 14 residues. CDR3 DNA: TGTGCCAGCAGCTTAGTAGAGGGGGGTCAGCCCCAGCATTTT. Translated, it gives CASSLVEGGQPQHF.

CDR3 in amino acids: CASSEGGNDQPQHF. As DNA, the CDR3 is TGTGCCAGCAGTGAAGGCGGAAACGATCAGCCCCAGCATTTT. The J gene is TRBJ1-5, the V gene TRBV6-1; D uncertain. The CDR3 totals 14 residues. Germline CDR1 MNHNS, CDR2 SASEGT. V was cut by 1 base and J by 5 bases, with 9 bases left in between.

The chain couples TRBV4-2 to TRBJ1-2, with 8 bases fitting TRBD1. This CDR3 has 17 amino acids. Germline-derived CDR1 and CDR2 are LGHNA and YNFKEQ. J lost 2 bases, V lost 4 bases, and 12 bases had no gene match. The CDR3 DNA is TGTGCCAGCAGCCCTCAACTAAGACAGGGGAGCAACTATGGCTACACCTTC. Protein: CASSPQLRQGSNYGYTF.

This rearrangement joins TRBV7-9 to TRBJ1-3, with D possibly TRBD1 on 6 matching bases. Trimming pared 3 bases from V and 4 bases from J, leaving 10 bases between. Germline V gives CDR1 SEHNR, CDR2 FQNEAQ (reference sequence). This CDR3 has 14 residues. The DNA of the CDR3 is TGTGCCAGCAGCTTTTCACAGGGCGGAAACACCATATATTTT. Amino acid sequence: CASSFSQGGNTIYF.

The genes are TRBV10-3 and TRBJ1-1, with D possibly being TRBD1 (5 bases). CDR3 length: 12 amino acids. Germline V gene data show CDR1 as ENHRY and CDR2 as SYGVKD. CDR3 amino acids: CAYSGEGTEAFF. The CDR3 nucleotides are TGTGCTTATAGCGGTGAGGGGACTGAAGCTTTCTTT.

This clone was recorded a few times. V is TRBV5-1 and J is TRBJ2-3, with D uncertain. Trimming shortened V by 5 bases and J by 1 base, and 8 bases separated the two germline ends. The CDR3 contains 13 residues. Germline CDR1 reads SGHRS; CDR2 reads YFSETQ. Here the CDR3 DNA reads TGCGCCAGCAGTGGGTTTGGCACAGATACGCAGTATTTT. Translation gives CASSGFGTDTQYF.

The chain is built from TRBV5-1 and TRBJ1-6; maybe TRBD1 (6 bases). Trimming removed 0 bases at V and 7 bases at J, with 11 bases between. The V gene's germline CDR1 is SGHRS and CDR2 YFSETQ. CDR3 size: 15 residues. The CDR3 nucleotides are TGCGCCAGCAGCTTGGAACAGGGTGCCAATTCACCCCTCCACTTT. Residues: CASSLEQGANSPLHF.

The rearrangement links TRBV9 to TRBJ2-7, with TRBD2 as a possible D gene (5 bases). This CDR3 has 19 residues. The germline V and J ends were trimmed by 0 bases and 3 bases, with 25 bases remaining between them. Germline V gene lookup returns CDR1 SGDLS and CDR2 YYNGEE. The CDR3 here is CASSVEAPVTRLTLYEQYF. CDR3 nucleotides: TGTGCCAGCAGCGTAGAGGCCCCAGTTACTAGATTAACCCTCTACGAGCAGTACTTC.

In nucleotides, the CDR3 is TGTGCCAGCAGTTTAACAGGGGGCGGCAAGACTGAAGCTTTCTTT. Encoded protein: CASSLTGGGKTEAFF. J is TRBJ1-1 and V is TRBV28; 9 bases line up with TRBD1. J was trimmed by 5 bases and V by 2 bases; bases with no gene match: 6. CDR3 length: 15 amino acids. Germline CDR1 MDHEN, CDR2 SYDVKM.

The gene calls are TRBV19 and TRBJ1-2; 7 bases map to TRBD1. Germline V gene lookup returns CDR1 LNHDA and CDR2 SQIVND (reference sequence). This CDR3 is 14 amino acids long. V shed 4 bases and J 4 bases; nucleotides not matched to a gene: 6. The CDR3 region has the DNA TGTGCCAGTAGTAGGACAGGAAGGTCCTATGGCTACACCTTC. Residues: CASSRTGRSYGYTF.

The chain joins TRBV30 to TRBJ1-5; 7 bases align to TRBD1. Germline CDR1 and CDR2: GTSNPN and SVGIG (reference sequence). The CDR3 is made up of 14 amino acids. J was trimmed by 0 bases and V by 7 bases; bases with no gene match: 6. This CDR3 reads CASGTADSNQPQHF. CDR3 nucleotides: TGTGCCTCAGGGACAGCTGATAGCAATCAGCCCCAGCATTTT.

The gene calls are TRBV2 and TRBJ2-7, with 10 bases fitting TRBD2. Germline V lookup: CDR1 SNHLY, CDR2 FYNNEI. V gave up 10 bases and J gave up 6 bases; unmatched junction bases: 21. This CDR3 is 17 amino acids long. CDR3 bases: TGTGCCACACGAGACAGGAGACTAGCGGGTTTCCCTCCCGAGCAGTACTTC. It is translated as CATRDRRLAGFPPEQYF.

This chain uses TRBV7-3 with TRBJ1-1; D unresolved. Germline values: CDR1 SGHTA, CDR2 FQGTGA. This CDR3 has 15 amino acids. V was pared by 0 bases and J by 0 bases, with 8 bases between. CDR3 protein: CASSLTRTVNTEAFF. The CDR3, as DNA: TGTGCCAGCAGCTTAACTCGCACAGTGAACACTGAAGCTTTCTTT.